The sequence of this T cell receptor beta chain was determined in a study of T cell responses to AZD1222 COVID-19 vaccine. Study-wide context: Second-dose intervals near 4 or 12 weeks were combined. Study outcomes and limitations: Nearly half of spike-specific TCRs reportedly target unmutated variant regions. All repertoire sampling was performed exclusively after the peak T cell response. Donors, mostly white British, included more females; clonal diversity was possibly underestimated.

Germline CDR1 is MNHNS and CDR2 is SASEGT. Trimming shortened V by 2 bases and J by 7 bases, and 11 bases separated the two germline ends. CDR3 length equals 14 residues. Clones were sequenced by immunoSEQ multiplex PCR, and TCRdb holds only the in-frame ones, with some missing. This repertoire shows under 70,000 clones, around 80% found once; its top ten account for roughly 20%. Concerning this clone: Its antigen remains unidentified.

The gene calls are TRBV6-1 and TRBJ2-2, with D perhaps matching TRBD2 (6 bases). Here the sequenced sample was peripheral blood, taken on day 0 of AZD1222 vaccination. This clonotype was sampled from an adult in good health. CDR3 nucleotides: TGTGCCAGCAGTGAATGGGTAGCGGTCGGGGAGCTGTTTTTT. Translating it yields CASSEWVAVGELFF.